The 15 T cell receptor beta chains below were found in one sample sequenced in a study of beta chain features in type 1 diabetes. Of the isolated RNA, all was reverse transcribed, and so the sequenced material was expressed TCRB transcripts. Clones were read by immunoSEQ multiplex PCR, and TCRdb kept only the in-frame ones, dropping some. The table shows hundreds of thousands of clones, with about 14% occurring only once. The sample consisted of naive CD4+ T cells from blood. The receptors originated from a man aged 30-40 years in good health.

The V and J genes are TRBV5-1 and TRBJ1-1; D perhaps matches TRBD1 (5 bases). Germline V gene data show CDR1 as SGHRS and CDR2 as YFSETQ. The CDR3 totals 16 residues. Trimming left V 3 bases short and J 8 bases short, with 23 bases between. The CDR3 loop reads CASSWISKTASPEAFF. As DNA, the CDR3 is TGCGCCAGCAGCTGGATATCGAAGACAGCCTCGCCAGAAGCTTTCTTT.

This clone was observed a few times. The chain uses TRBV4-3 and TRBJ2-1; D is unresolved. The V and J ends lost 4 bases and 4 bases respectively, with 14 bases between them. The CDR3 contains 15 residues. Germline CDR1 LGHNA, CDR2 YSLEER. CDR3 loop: CASSPGRAGYNEQFF. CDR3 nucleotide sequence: TGCGCCAGCAGCCCAGGCCGCGCTGGTTACAATGAGCAGTTCTTC.

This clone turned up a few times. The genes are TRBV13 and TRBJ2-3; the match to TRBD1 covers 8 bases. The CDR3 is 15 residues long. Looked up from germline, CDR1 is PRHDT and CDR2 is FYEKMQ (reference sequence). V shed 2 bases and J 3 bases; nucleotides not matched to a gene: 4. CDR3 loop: CASSLQGARTDTQYF. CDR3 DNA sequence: TGTGCCAGCAGCTTACAGGGGGCAAGGACAGATACGCAGTATTTT.

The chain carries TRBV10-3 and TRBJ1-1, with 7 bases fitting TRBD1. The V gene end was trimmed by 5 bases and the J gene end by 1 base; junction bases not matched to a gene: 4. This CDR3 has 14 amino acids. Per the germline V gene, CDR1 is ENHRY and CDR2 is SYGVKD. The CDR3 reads CAISLTGRNTEAFF. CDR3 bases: TGTGCCATCAGTCTGACAGGGAGGAACACTGAAGCTTTCTTT.

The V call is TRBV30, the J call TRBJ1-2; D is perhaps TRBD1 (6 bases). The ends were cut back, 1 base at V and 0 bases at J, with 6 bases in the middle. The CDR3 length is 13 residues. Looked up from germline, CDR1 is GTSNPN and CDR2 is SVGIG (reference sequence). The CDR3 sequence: CAWSAGANYGYTF. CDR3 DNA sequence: TGTGCCTGGAGTGCAGGGGCTAACTATGGCTACACCTTC.

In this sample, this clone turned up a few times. In DNA, the CDR3 is TGTGCCAGCAGTGACCCGCTAGGAACACCTCGAGCTGAAAAACTGTTTTTT. It yields the protein CASSDPLGTPRAEKLFF. This chain links TRBV25-1 with TRBJ1-4; D not certain. CDR1 is MGHDK and CDR2 is SYGVNS in the germline V gene. This CDR3 has 17 amino acids. V lost 3 bases and J lost 7, with 21 bases in between. The full variable domain, with the rest looked up from reference TRBV25-1 and TRBJ1-4, is EADIYQTPRYLVIGTGKKITLECSQTMGHDKMYWYQQDPGMELHLIHYSYGVNSTEKGDLSSESTVSRIRTEHFPLTLESARPSHTSQYLCASSDPLGTPRAEKLFFGSGTQLSVL.

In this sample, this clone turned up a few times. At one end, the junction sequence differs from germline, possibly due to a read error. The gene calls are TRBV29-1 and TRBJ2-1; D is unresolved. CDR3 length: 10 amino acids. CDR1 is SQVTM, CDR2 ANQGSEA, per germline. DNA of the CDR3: TGCGGCGTTGGCGTAAATGAGCAGTTCTTC. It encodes CGVGVNEQFF.

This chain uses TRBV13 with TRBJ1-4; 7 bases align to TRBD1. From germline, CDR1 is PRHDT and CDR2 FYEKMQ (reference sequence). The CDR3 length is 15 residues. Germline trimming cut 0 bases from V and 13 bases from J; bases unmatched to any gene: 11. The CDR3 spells CASSLGGTVFGGLFF. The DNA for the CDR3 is TGTGCCAGCAGCTTAGGAGGGACAGTCTTTGGGGGACTGTTTTTT.

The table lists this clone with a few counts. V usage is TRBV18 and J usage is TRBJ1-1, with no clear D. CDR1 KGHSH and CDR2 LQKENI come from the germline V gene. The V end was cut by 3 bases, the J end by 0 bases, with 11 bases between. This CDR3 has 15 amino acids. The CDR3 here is CASSPAINMNTEAFF. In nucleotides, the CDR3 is TGTGCCAGCTCACCCGCTATCAACATGAACACTGAAGCTTTCTTT.

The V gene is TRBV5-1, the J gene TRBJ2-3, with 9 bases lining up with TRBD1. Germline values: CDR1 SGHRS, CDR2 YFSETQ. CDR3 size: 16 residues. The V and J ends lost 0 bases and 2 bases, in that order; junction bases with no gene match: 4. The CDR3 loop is CASSLDGQGYTDTQYF. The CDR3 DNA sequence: TGCGCCAGCAGCTTGGATGGACAGGGGTACACAGATACGCAGTATTTT.

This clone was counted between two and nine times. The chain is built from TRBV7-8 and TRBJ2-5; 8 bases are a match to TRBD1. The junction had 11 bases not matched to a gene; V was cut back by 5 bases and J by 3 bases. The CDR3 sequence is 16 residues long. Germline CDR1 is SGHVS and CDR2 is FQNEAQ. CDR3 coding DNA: TGTGCCAGCAGCCCGGGACAGGTGATTACAGAAGAGACCCAGTACTTC. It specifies CASSPGQVITEETQYF. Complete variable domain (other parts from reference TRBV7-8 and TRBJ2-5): GAGVSQSPRYKVAKRGQDVALRCDPISGHVSLFWYQQALGQGPEFLTYFQNEAQLDKSGLPSDRFFAERPEGSVSTLKIQRTQQEDSAVYLCASSPGQVITEETQYFGPGTRLLVL.

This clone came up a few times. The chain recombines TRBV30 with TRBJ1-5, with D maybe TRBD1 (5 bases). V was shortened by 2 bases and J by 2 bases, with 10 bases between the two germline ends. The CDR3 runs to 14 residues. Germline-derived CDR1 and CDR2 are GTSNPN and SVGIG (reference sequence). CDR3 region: CAWSFSRGNQPQHF. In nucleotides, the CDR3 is TGTGCCTGGAGTTTTAGCAGGGGCAATCAGCCCCAGCATTTT.

The CDR3 coding sequence is TGTGCCAGCTCACCCCACGAGCAGTACGTC. Translating it yields CASSPHEQYV. The chain combines TRBV18 with TRBJ2-7; D gene unclear. From germline, CDR1 is KGHSH and CDR2 LQKENI. The CDR3 is made up of 10 amino acids. Deletions cut 3 bases from V and 5 bases from J, with 2 bases between.

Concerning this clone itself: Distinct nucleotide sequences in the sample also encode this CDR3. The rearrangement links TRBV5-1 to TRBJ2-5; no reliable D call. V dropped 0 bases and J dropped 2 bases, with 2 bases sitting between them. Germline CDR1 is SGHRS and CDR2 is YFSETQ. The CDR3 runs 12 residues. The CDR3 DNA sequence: TGCGCCAGCAGCTTGGGGCAAGAGACCCAGTACTTC. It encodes CASSLGQETQYF.

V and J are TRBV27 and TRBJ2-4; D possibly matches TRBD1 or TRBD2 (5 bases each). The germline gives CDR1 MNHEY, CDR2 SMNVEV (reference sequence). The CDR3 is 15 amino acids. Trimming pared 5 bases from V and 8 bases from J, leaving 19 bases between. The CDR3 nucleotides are TGTGCCAGCAGTGCGCGGTCCGGGACCGGAGACATTCAGTACTTC. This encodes CASSARSGTGDIQYF.